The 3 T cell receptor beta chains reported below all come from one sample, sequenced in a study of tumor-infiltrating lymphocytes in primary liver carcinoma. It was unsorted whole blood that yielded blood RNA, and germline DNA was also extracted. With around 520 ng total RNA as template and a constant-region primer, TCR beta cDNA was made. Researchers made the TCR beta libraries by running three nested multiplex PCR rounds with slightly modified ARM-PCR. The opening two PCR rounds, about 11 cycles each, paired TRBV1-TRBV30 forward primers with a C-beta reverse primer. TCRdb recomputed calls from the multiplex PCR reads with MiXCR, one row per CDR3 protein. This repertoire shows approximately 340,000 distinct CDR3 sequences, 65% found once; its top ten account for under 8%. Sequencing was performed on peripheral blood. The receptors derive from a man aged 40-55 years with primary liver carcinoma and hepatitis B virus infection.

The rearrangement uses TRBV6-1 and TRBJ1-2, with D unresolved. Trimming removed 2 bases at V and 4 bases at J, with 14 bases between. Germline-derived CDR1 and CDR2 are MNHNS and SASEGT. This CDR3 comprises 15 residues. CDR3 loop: CASSELGTVGYGYTF. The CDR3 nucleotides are TGTGCCAGCAGTGAATTAGGTACGGTGGGCTATGGCTACACCTTC.

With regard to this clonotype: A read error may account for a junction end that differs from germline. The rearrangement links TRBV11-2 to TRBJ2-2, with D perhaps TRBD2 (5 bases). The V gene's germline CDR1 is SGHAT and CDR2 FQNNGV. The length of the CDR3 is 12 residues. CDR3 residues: CASSSQAGELFF. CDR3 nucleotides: TGTGCCAGCAGCTCGCAGGCCGGGGAGCTGTTCTTT.

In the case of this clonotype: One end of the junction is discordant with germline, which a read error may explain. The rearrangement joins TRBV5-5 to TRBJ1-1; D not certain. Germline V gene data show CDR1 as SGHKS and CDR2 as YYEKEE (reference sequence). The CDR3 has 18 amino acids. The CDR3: CTSSLVFLSGGGNTEAFF. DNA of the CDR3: TGTACCAGCAGCTTGGTATTCCTTTCGGGCGGCGGGAACACTGAAGCTTTCTTT.